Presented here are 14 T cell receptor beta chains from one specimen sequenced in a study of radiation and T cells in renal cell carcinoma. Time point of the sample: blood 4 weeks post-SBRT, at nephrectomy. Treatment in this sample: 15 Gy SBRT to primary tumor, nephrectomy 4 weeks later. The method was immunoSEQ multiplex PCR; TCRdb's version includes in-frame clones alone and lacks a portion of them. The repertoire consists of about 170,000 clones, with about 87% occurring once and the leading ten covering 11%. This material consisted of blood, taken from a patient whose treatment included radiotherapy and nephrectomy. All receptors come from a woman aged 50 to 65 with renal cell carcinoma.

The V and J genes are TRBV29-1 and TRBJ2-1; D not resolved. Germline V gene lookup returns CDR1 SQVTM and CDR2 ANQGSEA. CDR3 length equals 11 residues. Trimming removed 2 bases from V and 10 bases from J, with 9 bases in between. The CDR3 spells CSVERSREQFF. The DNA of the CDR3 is TGCAGCGTTGAAAGGTCACGGGAGCAGTTCTTC.

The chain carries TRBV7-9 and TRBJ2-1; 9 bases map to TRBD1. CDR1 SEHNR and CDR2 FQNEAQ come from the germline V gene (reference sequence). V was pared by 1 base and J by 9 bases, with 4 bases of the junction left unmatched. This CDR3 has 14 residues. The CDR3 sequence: CASSLGQGGGEQFF. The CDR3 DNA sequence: TGTGCCAGCAGCTTAGGACAGGGGGGAGGTGAGCAGTTCTTC. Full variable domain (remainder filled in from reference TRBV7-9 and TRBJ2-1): DTGVSQNPRHKITKRGQNVTFRCDPISEHNRLYWYRQTLGQGPEFLTYFQNEAQLEKSRLLSDRFSAERPKGSFSTLEIQRTEQGDSAMYLCASSLGQGGGEQFFGPGTRLTVL.

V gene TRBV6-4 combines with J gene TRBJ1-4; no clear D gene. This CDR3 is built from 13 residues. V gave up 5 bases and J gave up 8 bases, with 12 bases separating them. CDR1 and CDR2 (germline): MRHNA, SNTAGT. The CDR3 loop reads CASSKEIGEKLFF. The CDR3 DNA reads TGTGCCAGCAGTAAGGAGATTGGGGAAAAACTGTTTTTT.

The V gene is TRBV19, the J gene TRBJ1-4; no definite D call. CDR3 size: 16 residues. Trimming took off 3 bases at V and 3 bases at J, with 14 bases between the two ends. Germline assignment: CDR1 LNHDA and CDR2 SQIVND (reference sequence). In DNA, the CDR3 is TGTGCCAGTAGTATTGGAGGGTCTCTCTCTAATGAAAAACTGTTTTTT. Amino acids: CASSIGGSLSNEKLFF. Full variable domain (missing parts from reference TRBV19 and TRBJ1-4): DGGITQSPKYLFRKEGQNVTLSCEQNLNHDAMYWYRQDPGQGLRLIYYSQIVNDFQKGDIAEGYSVSREKKESFPLTVTSAQKNPTAFYLCASSIGGSLSNEKLFFGSGTQLSVL.

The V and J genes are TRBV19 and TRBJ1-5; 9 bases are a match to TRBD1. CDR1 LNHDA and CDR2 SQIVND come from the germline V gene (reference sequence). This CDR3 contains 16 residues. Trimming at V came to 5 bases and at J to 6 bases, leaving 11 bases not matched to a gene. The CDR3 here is CASSLPGQGIRQPQHF. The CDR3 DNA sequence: TGTGCCAGTAGTCTACCGGGACAGGGAATACGTCAGCCCCAGCATTTT. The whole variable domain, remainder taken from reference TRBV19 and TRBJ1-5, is DGGITQSPKYLFRKEGQNVTLSCEQNLNHDAMYWYRQDPGQGLRLIYYSQIVNDFQKGDIAEGYSVSREKKESFPLTVTSAQKNPTAFYLCASSLPGQGIRQPQHFGDGTRLSIL.

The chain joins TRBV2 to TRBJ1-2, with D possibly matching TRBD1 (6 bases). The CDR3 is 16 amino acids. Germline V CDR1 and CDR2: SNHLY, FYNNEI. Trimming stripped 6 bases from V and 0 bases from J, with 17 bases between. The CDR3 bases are TGTGCCAGCAGGCCTCTCCTGGACAGCACTAACTATGGCTACACCTTC. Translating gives CASRPLLDSTNYGYTF.

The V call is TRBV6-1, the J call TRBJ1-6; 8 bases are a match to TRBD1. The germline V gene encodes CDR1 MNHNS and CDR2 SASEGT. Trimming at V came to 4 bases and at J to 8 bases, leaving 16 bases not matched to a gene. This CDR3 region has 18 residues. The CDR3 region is CASSARDRIIYRHSPLHF. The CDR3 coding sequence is TGTGCCAGCAGTGCCCGGGACAGGATTATCTATAGGCATTCACCCCTCCACTTT.

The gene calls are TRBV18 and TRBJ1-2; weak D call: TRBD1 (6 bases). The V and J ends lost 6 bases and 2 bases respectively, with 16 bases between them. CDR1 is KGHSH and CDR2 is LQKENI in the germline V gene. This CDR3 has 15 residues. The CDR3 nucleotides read TGTGCCAGCTCCCTAACAGGGAATTCAAACTATGGCTACACCTTC. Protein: CASSLTGNSNYGYTF.

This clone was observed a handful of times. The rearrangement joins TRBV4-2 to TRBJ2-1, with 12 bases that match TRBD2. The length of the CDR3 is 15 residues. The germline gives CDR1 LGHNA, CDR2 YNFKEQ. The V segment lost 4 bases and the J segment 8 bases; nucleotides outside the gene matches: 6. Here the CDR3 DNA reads TGTGCCAGCAGCCCTCTAGCGGGGGGGGAGTATGAGCAGTTCTTC. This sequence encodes CASSPLAGGEYEQFF.

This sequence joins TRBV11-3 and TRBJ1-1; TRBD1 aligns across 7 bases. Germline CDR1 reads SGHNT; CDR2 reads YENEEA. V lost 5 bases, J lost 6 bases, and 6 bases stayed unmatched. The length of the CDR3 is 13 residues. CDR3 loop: CASSRRGAAEAFF. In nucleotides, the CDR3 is TGTGCCAGCAGCCGCAGGGGGGCGGCTGAAGCTTTCTTT.

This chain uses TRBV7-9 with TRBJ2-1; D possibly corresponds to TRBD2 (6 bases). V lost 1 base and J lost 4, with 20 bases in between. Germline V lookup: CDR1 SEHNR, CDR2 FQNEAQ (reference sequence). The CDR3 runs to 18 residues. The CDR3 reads CASSLEGRGAQKYNEQFF. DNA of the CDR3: TGTGCCAGCAGCTTAGAGGGGCGGGGAGCCCAAAAGTACAATGAGCAGTTCTTC.

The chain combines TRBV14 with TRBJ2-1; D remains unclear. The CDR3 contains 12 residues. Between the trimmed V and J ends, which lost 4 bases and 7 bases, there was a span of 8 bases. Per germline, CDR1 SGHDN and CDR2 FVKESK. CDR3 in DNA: TGTGCCAGCAGCCGACTCATGAATGAGCAGTTCTTC. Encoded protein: CASSRLMNEQFF.

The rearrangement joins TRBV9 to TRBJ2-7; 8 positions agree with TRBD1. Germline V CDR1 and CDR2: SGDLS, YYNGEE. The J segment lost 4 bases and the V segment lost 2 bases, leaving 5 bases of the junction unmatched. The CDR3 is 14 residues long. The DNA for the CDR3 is TGTGCCAGCAGCGTGGGACAGGAACCTTACGAGCAGTACTTC. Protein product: CASSVGQEPYEQYF.

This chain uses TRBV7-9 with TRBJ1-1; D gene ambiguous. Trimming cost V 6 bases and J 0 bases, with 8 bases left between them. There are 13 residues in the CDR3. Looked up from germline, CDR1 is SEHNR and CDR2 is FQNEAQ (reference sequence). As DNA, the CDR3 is TGTGCCAGCAGGGAGTCCGTGAACACTGAAGCTTTCTTT. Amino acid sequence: CASRESVNTEAFF.